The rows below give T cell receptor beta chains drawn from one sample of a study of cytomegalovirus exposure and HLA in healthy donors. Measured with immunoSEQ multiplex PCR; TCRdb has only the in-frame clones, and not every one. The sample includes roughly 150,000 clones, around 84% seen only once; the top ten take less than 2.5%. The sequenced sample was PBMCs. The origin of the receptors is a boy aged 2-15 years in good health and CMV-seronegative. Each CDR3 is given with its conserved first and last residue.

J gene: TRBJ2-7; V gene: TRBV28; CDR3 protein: CASSRRTGGGTYEQYF
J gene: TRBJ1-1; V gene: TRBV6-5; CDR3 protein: CASSYTVLATEAFF
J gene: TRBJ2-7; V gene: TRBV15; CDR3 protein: CATRDTATYEQYF
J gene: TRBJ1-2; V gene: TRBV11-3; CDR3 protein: CASSQTGISYGYTF
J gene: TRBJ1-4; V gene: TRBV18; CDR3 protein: CASSPGTDLNEKLFF
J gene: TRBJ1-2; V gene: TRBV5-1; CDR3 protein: CASSSSGQRANGYTF
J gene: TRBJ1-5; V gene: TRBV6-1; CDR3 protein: CASSEASGINRRRQPQHF
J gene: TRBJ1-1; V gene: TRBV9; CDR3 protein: CASSVALGGTEAFF
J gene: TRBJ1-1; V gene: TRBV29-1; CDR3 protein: CSVVAGEAFF
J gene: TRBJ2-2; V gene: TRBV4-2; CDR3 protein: CASSPRTSGGDGTGELFF
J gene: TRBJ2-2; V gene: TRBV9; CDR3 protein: CASSVGVTSWSGELFF
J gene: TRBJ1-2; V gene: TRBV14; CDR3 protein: CASSHKAAAGYGYTF
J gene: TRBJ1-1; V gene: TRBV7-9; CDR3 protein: CASRQRPTGRHTEAFF
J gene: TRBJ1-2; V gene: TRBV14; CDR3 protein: CASSQTGVGYGYTF
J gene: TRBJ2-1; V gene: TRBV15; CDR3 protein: CATRDGGLRVEQFF
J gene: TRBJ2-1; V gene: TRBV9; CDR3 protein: CASSARNIDNEQFF
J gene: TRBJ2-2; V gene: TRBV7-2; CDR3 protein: CASSLFQGQTGELFF
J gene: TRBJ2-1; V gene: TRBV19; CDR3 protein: CASMAAGKILDEQFF
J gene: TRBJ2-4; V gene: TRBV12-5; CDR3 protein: CASGLIRFPPGRGAKNIQYF
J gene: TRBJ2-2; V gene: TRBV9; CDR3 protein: CASSVASGGTNTGELFF
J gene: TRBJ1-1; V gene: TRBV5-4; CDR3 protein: CASSPRQGGRTEAFF
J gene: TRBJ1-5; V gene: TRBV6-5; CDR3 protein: CASSSLGLNQPQHF
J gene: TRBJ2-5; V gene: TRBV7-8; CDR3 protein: CASSPYQETQYF
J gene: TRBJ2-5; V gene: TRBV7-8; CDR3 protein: CASSLGGGGYQETQYF
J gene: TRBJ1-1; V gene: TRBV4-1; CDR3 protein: CASSQFPGRVTATEAFF
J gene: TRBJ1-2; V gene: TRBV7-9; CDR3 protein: CASSQRTVRGYTF